These 32 T cell receptor beta chains originate from one sample sequenced in a study of T cells after yellow fever vaccination. TCRdb re-derived calls from the 5' RACE reads in MiXCR, one entry per CDR3 protein. Here the sample spans about 260,000 distinct CDR3 sequences, approximately 3.8% being singletons. The sample in question was PBMCs, obtained 15 days after the yellow fever booster vaccination. These receptors were taken from a man between 18 and 29 years old who received the YFV17D yellow fever vaccine.

Ten or more counts support this clonotype. This sequence joins TRBV28 and TRBJ2-3, with D perhaps matching TRBD1 (6 bases). The CDR3 is made up of 14 amino acids. V gave up 8 bases and J gave up 3 bases, with 15 bases separating them. CDR1 and CDR2 from the germline V gene are MDHEN and SYDVKM. The CDR3 loop reads CASHRAPRTDTQYF. CDR3 coding DNA: TGTGCCAGCCACAGGGCCCCCAGGACAGATACGCAGTATTTT.

At least ten counts were recorded for this clonotype. The chain joins TRBV7-2 to TRBJ1-1, with 10 bases lining up with TRBD1. The CDR3 length is 15 residues. The germline V gene encodes CDR1 SGHTA and CDR2 FQGNSA. V lost 5 bases, J lost 1 base, and 4 bases stayed unmatched. For the CDR3, the DNA is TGTGCCAGCAGCCCGGACAGGGGGAGGAACACTGAAGCTTTCTTT. This gives the protein CASSPDRGRNTEAFF.

There are many counts of this clonotype. The CDR3 bases are TGTGCCAGCAGCCTCCAAGGGGGGACTAAACAGTTCTTC. It codes for CASSLQGGTKQFF. The chain is built from TRBV14 and TRBJ2-1; a possible D gene is TRBD2 (7 bases). This CDR3 comprises 13 residues. Germline lookup yields CDR1 SGHDN and CDR2 FVKESK. Trimming took off 4 bases at V and 13 bases at J, with 17 bases between the two ends.

This clonotype has at least ten counts. The V call is TRBV5-1, the J call TRBJ2-7; 9 bases match TRBD2. This CDR3 has 16 amino acids. The J segment lost 0 bases and the V segment lost 0 bases, leaving 4 bases of the junction unmatched. Germline CDR1 SGHRS, CDR2 YFSETQ. CDR3 sequence: CASSLVGGGDSYEQYF. For the CDR3, the DNA is TGCGCCAGCAGCTTGGTTGGCGGGGGGGACTCCTACGAGCAGTACTTC.

There are many counts of this clonotype. The chain recombines TRBV29-1 with TRBJ2-3, with D tentatively TRBD2 (6 bases). This CDR3 comprises 15 residues. Trimming pared 4 bases from V and 6 bases from J, leaving 20 bases between. Germline V lookup: CDR1 SQVTM, CDR2 ANQGSEA. CDR3 sequence reads: CSVGSSRGRWDTQYF. The CDR3 DNA follows: TGCAGCGTTGGGTCCTCGCGGGGCCGTTGGGATACGCAGTATTTT.

This clonotype was observed at least ten times. This rearrangement joins TRBV7-6 to TRBJ2-7; D perhaps matches TRBD2 (5 bases). V was shortened by 5 bases and J by 7 bases, with 12 bases between the two germline ends. CDR1 is SGHVS, CDR2 FNYEAQ, per germline. The CDR3 runs to 12 residues. CDR3 loop: CASSTDTGEQYV. CDR3 DNA sequence: TGTGCCAGCAGCACCGACACGGGGGAGCAGTACGTC.

This clonotype was counted many times. The V and J genes are TRBV5-1 and TRBJ1-1; D is unresolved. This CDR3 is 14 amino acids long. Per the germline V gene, CDR1 is SGHRS and CDR2 is YFSETQ. The V and J ends lost 0 bases and 6 bases respectively, with 12 bases between them. The CDR3 protein is CASSLGHSMAEAFF. The CDR3, as DNA: TGCGCCAGCAGCTTGGGACACTCGATGGCTGAAGCTTTCTTT. The variable domain in full, completed from reference TRBV5-1 and TRBJ1-1, reads KAGVTQTPRYLIKTRGQQVTLSCSPISGHRSVSWYQQTPGQGLQFLFEYFSETQRNKGNFPGRFSGRQFSNSRSEMNVSTLELGDSALYLCASSLGHSMAEAFFGQGTRLTVV.

This clonotype was seen ten or more times. This chain connects TRBV3-1 to TRBJ1-2; possibly TRBD1 for D (5 bases). The germline CDR1 and CDR2 sequences are LGHDT and YNNKEL (reference sequence). V was pared by 0 bases and J by 3 bases, with 14 bases between. The CDR3 has 16 amino acids. CDR3 nucleotides: TGTGCCAGCAGCCAAGATCATCGGGGGAACTACTATGGCTACACCTTC. It is translated as CASSQDHRGNYYGYTF.

This clonotype was counted ten times or more. The V call is TRBV11-2, the J call TRBJ2-1; TRBD1 aligns across 7 bases. Germline trimming cut 5 bases from V and 4 bases from J; bases unmatched to any gene: 8. The CDR3 has 15 amino acids. The germline gives CDR1 SGHAT, CDR2 FQNNGV. CDR3 sequence (DNA): TGTGCCAGCAGCCTAACGGGACAGTCTTACAATGAGCAGTTCTTC. Its translation: CASSLTGQSYNEQFF.

This clonotype was recorded at least ten times. The chain is built from TRBV6-5 and TRBJ2-5; TRBD2 matches at 8 bases. Germline values: CDR1 MNHEY, CDR2 SVGAGI. With 4 bases clipped from V and 4 bases from J, the junction kept 14 bases outside the gene matches. This CDR3 spans 17 amino acids. The CDR3 bases are TGTGCCAGCAGTTTAGGACTCGGGGGGGCCGGTGGAGAGACCCAGTACTTC. Encoded protein: CASSLGLGGAGGETQYF.

This clonotype was recorded at least ten times. The rearrangement links TRBV18 to TRBJ2-7, with D maybe TRBD2 (6 bases). Trimming shortened V by 2 bases and J by 9 bases, and 14 bases separated the two germline ends. Germline CDR1 is KGHSH and CDR2 is LQKENI. This CDR3 region has 13 residues. The CDR3 DNA reads TGTGCCAGCTCACCAGGGACTTTGTATGGGCAGTACTTC. Its translation: CASSPGTLYGQYF.

This clonotype was observed many times. The J gene is TRBJ2-1, the V gene TRBV5-1; perhaps TRBD2 as D (6 bases). CDR1 and CDR2 from the germline V gene are SGHRS and YFSETQ. V lost 0 bases and J 0 bases, leaving 10 bases between the germline ends. CDR3 size: 16 residues. CDR3 residues: CASSLERVISYNEQFF. The CDR3, as DNA: TGCGCCAGCAGCTTGGAGCGGGTGATCTCCTACAATGAGCAGTTCTTC.

This clonotype was recorded many times. The chain combines TRBV6-6 with TRBJ1-4; D gene ambiguous. Trimming left V 0 bases short and J 8 bases short, with 13 bases between. The CDR3 has 15 amino acids. CDR1 and CDR2 (germline): MNHNY, SVGAGI (reference sequence). In DNA, the CDR3 is TGTGCCAGCAGTTACTCTTTCAGCCTGGGGGAAAAACTGTTTTTT. Translation: CASSYSFSLGEKLFF.

This clonotype showed up many times. The CDR3: CASSLALAGGNTGELFF. The CDR3 DNA is TGCGCCAGCAGCTTGGCCCTCGCGGGGGGGAACACCGGGGAGCTGTTTTTT. The chain has TRBV5-1 and TRBJ2-2, with TRBD2 matching over 8 bases. V was pared by 0 bases and J by 1 base, with 5 bases of the junction left unmatched. From germline, CDR1 is SGHRS and CDR2 YFSETQ. This CDR3 region has 17 residues.

This clonotype was counted at least ten times. The germline gene is not matched at one end of the junction; a read error may be the cause. V and J are TRBV12-3 or TRBV12-4 and TRBJ2-7, with TRBD1 matching 9 bases. CDR3 size: 14 residues. CDR3 sequence: CASSLGGSPGQGNF. The CDR3 DNA follows: TGTGCCAGCAGTTTGGGTGGCTCTCCCGGACAGGGGAACTTC.

This clonotype was detected many times. The V gene is TRBV7-2, the J gene TRBJ1-2; D call uncertain. V was shortened by 5 bases and J by 0 bases, with 10 bases between the two germline ends. The germline V gene has CDR1 SGHTA and CDR2 FQGNSA. The CDR3 contains 14 residues. DNA of the CDR3: TGTGCCAGCAGCCTTAGTGGTACTAACTATGGCTACACCTTC. Amino acids: CASSLSGTNYGYTF. The full variable domain, with the rest looked up from reference TRBV7-2 and TRBJ1-2, is GAGVSQSPSNKVTEKGKDVELRCDPISGHTALYWYRQSLGQGLEFLIYFQGNSAPDKSGLPSDRFSAERTGGSVSTLTIQRTQQEDSAVYLCASSLSGTNYGYTFGSGTRLTVV.

Ten or more counts support this clonotype. The V gene is TRBV15, the J gene TRBJ2-7, with D perhaps TRBD2 (7 bases). Germline V gives CDR1 LNHNV, CDR2 YYDKDF (reference sequence). The CDR3 contains 15 residues. Trimming cost V 5 bases and J 3 bases, with 17 bases left between them. The DNA of the CDR3 is TGTGCCACCAGCGGACGTAGGGGGGGAAGCTACGAGCAGTACTTC. Encoded protein: CATSGRRGGSYEQYF.

The V and J genes are TRBV4-2 and TRBJ2-1; 13 bases agree with TRBD2. The CDR3 totals 15 residues. J lost 9 bases, V lost 1 base, and 3 bases had no gene match. CDR1 is LGHNA, CDR2 YNFKEQ, per germline. Here the CDR3 DNA reads TGTGCCAGCAGCCAAGGACTAGCGGGGGGTACTGAGCAGTTCTTC. It yields the protein CASSQGLAGGTEQFF.

This clonotype was counted at least ten times. The DNA of the CDR3 is TGTGCCAGCAGCCCGATGGGGACAGGAGAGGGCTACACCTTC. As protein: CASSPMGTGEGYTF. The genes are TRBV7-2 and TRBJ1-2; 8 bases match TRBD1. This CDR3 contains 14 residues. Germline loops: CDR1 SGHTA, CDR2 FQGNSA. Losses at the gene ends were 5 bases for V and 8 bases for J; bases not matched to a gene: 10.

This clonotype was observed at least ten times. In DNA form, the CDR3 reads TGTGCCAGCAGCCAGTACAGGGTTACCGGGGAGCTGTTTTTT. As protein: CASSQYRVTGELFF. The chain recombines TRBV7-2 with TRBJ2-2; D is perhaps TRBD1 (6 bases). The CDR3 is 14 residues long. The ends were cut back, 5 bases at V and 5 bases at J, with 12 bases in the middle. CDR1 and CDR2 from the germline V gene are SGHTA and FQGNSA. Together with reference TRBV7-2 and TRBJ2-2, the CDR3 gives the full variable domain: GAGVSQSPSNKVTEKGKDVELRCDPISGHTALYWYRQSLGQGLEFLIYFQGNSAPDKSGLPSDRFSAERTGGSVSTLTIQRTQQEDSAVYLCASSQYRVTGELFFGEGSRLTVL.

This sequence joins TRBV7-2 and TRBJ2-7, with D perhaps TRBD2 (5 bases). This CDR3 contains 12 residues. Trimming pared 3 bases from V and 4 bases from J, leaving 7 bases between. Germline V gene lookup returns CDR1 SGHTA and CDR2 FQGNSA. The chain's CDR3 is CASSFEGYEQYF. The CDR3 DNA follows: TGTGCCAGCAGCTTTGAGGGTTACGAGCAGTACTTC.

This clonotype was seen repeatedly, ten times or more. CDR3 loop: CASSFIPPYEQYF. In nucleotides, the CDR3 is TGTGCCAGCAGTTTTATCCCCCCATACGAGCAGTACTTC. The gene calls are TRBV27 and TRBJ2-7; D is unresolved. The CDR3 consists of 13 residues. Germline V lookup: CDR1 MNHEY, CDR2 SMNVEV (reference sequence). The V and J ends lost 3 bases and 4 bases respectively, with 10 bases between them.

This clonotype was recorded many times. The V call is TRBV5-1, the J call TRBJ1-1; weak D call: TRBD1 (5 bases). V gave up 4 bases and J gave up 1 base, with 11 bases separating them. Germline V CDR1 and CDR2: SGHRS, YFSETQ. CDR3 size: 14 residues. The CDR3 protein is CASSPTGQNTEAFF. The CDR3 region has the DNA TGCGCCAGCAGCCCGACGGGGCAGAACACTGAAGCTTTCTTT.

This clonotype has at least ten counts. The genes are TRBV4-1 and TRBJ1-5; tentative D call: TRBD1 (6 bases). CDR1 and CDR2 from the germline V gene are MGHRA and YSYEKL. This CDR3 spans 15 amino acids. V lost 3 bases to trimming and J lost 7 bases, with 16 bases between them. CDR3 nucleotides: TGCGCCAGCAGCCAGGCGGTGCAGGGGAGGCAGCCCCAGCATTTT. Its protein is CASSQAVQGRQPQHF.

At least ten counts were recorded for this clonotype. CDR3 residues: CASSQDGSVGYTF. The CDR3 DNA reads TGCGCCAGCAGCCAAGATGGATCCGTTGGCTACACCTTC. The chain combines TRBV4-3 with TRBJ1-2; D unclear. This CDR3 region has 13 residues. Germline V gene sequence: CDR1 LGHNA, CDR2 YSLEER. V dropped 0 bases and J dropped 7 bases, with 9 bases sitting between them.

This clonotype was seen at least ten times. This chain connects TRBV29-1 to TRBJ2-1; no definite D call. The CDR3 consists of 11 residues. Trimming removed 4 bases from V and 8 bases from J, with 9 bases in between. Germline V lookup: CDR1 SQVTM, CDR2 ANQGSEA. The chain's CDR3 is CSVVVNYEQFF. The CDR3 nucleotides read TGCAGCGTTGTAGTAAACTATGAGCAGTTCTTC.

In its sample, this clonotype was seen many times. The gene calls are TRBV20-1 and TRBJ1-4; D uncertain. There are 13 residues in the CDR3. Germline V gene data show CDR1 as DFQATT and CDR2 as SNEGSKA (reference sequence). The ends were cut back, 3 bases at V and 5 bases at J, with 10 bases in the middle. The CDR3 region has the DNA TGCAGTGCTAGTATGTTGGAGAATGAAAAACTGTTTTTT. It is translated as CSASMLENEKLFF.

This clonotype appeared many times. This sequence joins TRBV5-1 and TRBJ2-3; D possibly corresponds to TRBD2 (6 bases). The CDR3 has 14 amino acids. CDR1 is SGHRS and CDR2 is YFSETQ in the germline V gene. The V gene lost 5 bases and the J gene lost 1 base, with 11 bases spanning the gap. Here the CDR3 DNA reads TGCGCCAGCAGAGAGGGGAGGCGCACAGATACGCAGTATTTT. Protein sequence: CASREGRRTDTQYF.

Ten or more counts support this clonotype. The CDR3 reads CASSQGGTHTDTQYF. The CDR3 DNA sequence: TGTGCCAGCAGCCAAGGGGGGACACACACAGATACGCAGTATTTT. This chain joins TRBV4-2 and TRBJ2-3; the D gene is possibly TRBD1 (6 bases). The CDR3 length is 15 residues. Germline V gives CDR1 LGHNA, CDR2 YNFKEQ. V gave up 1 base and J gave up 2 bases, with 10 bases separating them.

The sample holds many counts of this clonotype. The rearrangement links TRBV7-9 to TRBJ1-5; no reliable D call. Germline V lookup: CDR1 SEHNR, CDR2 FQNEAQ (reference sequence). The CDR3 runs 15 residues. Between the trimmed V and J ends, which lost 4 bases and 7 bases, there was a span of 17 bases. The CDR3 is CASSCPHGDLQPQHF. As DNA, the CDR3 is TGTGCCAGCAGCTGCCCCCACGGCGATTTGCAGCCCCAGCATTTT. Using reference TRBV7-9 and TRBJ1-5 for the parts outside the CDR3, the full variable domain is DTGVSQNPRHKITKRGQNVTFRCDPISEHNRLYWYRQTLGQGPEFLTYFQNEAQLEKSRLLSDRFSAERPKGSFSTLEIQRTEQGDSAMYLCASSCPHGDLQPQHFGDGTRLSIL.

Regarding this clonotype: One junction end disagrees with the germline gene, perhaps due to a read error. The chain's CDR3 is CASSLATSGAVTQYF. DNA of the CDR3: TGTGCTAGCAGCTTAGCGACTAGCGGGGCGGTGACCCAGTACTTC. J is TRBJ2-5 and V is TRBV7-7, with 11 bases matching TRBD2. Per germline, CDR1 SSHAT and CDR2 FNYEAQ (reference sequence). The CDR3 has 15 amino acids.

This clonotype was counted at least ten times. This sequence joins TRBV27 and TRBJ1-4; 9 bases are a match to TRBD1. J was trimmed by 8 bases and V by 6 bases; bases with no gene match: 7. From germline, CDR1 is MNHEY and CDR2 SMNVEV (reference sequence). There are 14 residues in the CDR3. CDR3 protein: CASRGWDRAEKLFF. DNA of the CDR3: TGTGCCAGCAGGGGTTGGGACAGGGCGGAAAAACTGTTTTTT.